The clone carrying this TCR beta chain appeared many times. This CDR3 spans 15 amino acids. V was clipped by 2 bases and J by 0 bases; unmatched bases: 5. Germline V gene sequence: CDR1 DFQATT, CDR2 SNEGSKA (reference sequence). Every patient was untreated before thyroid surgery. The record originates from a study of metastatic and nonmetastatic thyroid tumors. MiXCR reprocessed the PCR reads for TCRdb. The table shows some 21,000 clones, with approximately 25% occurring only once. The chain recombines TRBV20-1 with TRBJ1-1, with 8 bases that match TRBD1. The sample comprised blood. The sequence was collected from a female donor with papillary thyroid cancer or a benign thyroid nodule (not recorded which). Some clones in this sample may be carry-over from other donors' samples. The chain's CDR3 is CSARPLDRVNTEAFF. The CDR3 DNA reads TGCAGTGCTAGACCATTGGACAGGGTGAACACTGAAGCTTTCTTT.